This T cell receptor beta chain was recorded in a study of beta chain features in type 1 diabetes. CDR3 length: 14 residues. V trimming: 7 bases; J trimming: 5 bases; junction bases outside the gene matches: 4. Germline lookup yields CDR1 MNHEY and CDR2 SVGAGI. Findings and caveats of the study: All four CD4+ subsets of Type 1 diabetes patients contained TCRB CDR3s that were moderately but significantly shorter. TCRB rearrangement may or may not be influenced by HLA type; here this remained unresolved. Any PCR bias toward short templates would affect both groups alike.

Note on this clone: Antigen unknown.

Sequencing targeted expressed TCRB transcripts, as all isolated RNA had been reverse transcribed. TCRdb's table, derived via immunoSEQ multiplex PCR, lists solely in-frame clones and lacks some. The data show a few hundred thousand clones, with 30% seen just once and around 0.065% held by the top ten. Source material: naive CD4+ T cells from blood. The sequence was collected from a young man in good health. The gene calls are TRBV6-5 and TRBJ2-2, with TRBD2 matching 10 bases. The CDR3 is CASNLAGVTGELFF. CDR3 DNA: TGTGCCAGCAACCTAGCGGGAGTTACCGGGGAGCTGTTTTTT.